These 2 T cell receptor beta chains originate from one sample sequenced in a study of PD-1 blockade in classical Hodgkin lymphoma. The time point was: cycle 4 day 1 (C4D1), after more than five weeks of nivolumab. Exposure to brentuximab vedotin varied, and each patient had relapsed following autologous stem cell transplantation. The data were produced by immunoSEQ multiplex PCR, yet TCRdb's version contains in-frame clones alone and is incomplete. The sample includes 40,000 to 55,000 clones, about three quarters of them seen just once. Sequencing was performed on peripheral blood mononuclear cells (PBMCs), taken before the fourth cycle of nivolumab. All receptors derive from a human donor with classical Hodgkin lymphoma.

This clone has more than one count but fewer than ten. The genes are TRBV2 and TRBJ1-6; D is possibly TRBD1 (6 bases). Trimming removed 6 bases from V and 7 bases from J, with 16 bases in between. Per the germline V gene, CDR1 is SNHLY and CDR2 is FYNNEI. This CDR3 spans 15 amino acids. CDR3: CASRVQGHENSPLHF. DNA for the CDR3: TGTGCCAGCAGGGTACAGGGCCATGAGAATTCACCCCTCCACTTT. The variable domain in full, with the rest retrieved from reference TRBV2 and TRBJ1-6, is EPEVTQTPSHQVTQMGQEVILRCVPISNHLYFYWYRQILGQKVEFLVSFYNNEISEKSEIFDDQFSVERPDGSNFTLKIRSTKLEDSAMYFCASRVQGHENSPLHFGNGTRLTVT.

The chain carries TRBV7-2 and TRBJ2-3; 8 bases align to TRBD2. CDR1 and CDR2 from the germline V gene are SGHTA and FQGNSA. With 5 bases clipped from V and 2 bases from J, the junction kept 3 bases outside the gene matches. The CDR3 consists of 14 residues. The CDR3 sequence: CASSRGGSTDTQYF. For the CDR3, the DNA is TGTGCCAGCAGCCGCGGGGGGTCCACAGATACGCAGTATTTT.